A selection of T cell receptor beta chains follows, all from one sample in a study of shared clonotypes between healthy human individuals. The data were produced by immunoSEQ multiplex PCR, yet TCRdb's version contains in-frame clones alone and is incomplete. The sample has about 2.3 million clones; about 90% are singletons. The sample was naive CD4+ T cells from PBMCs. The receptors were gathered from a man younger than 35 in good health. Some clones in this sample may be carry-over from other donors' samples. Both conserved end residues are part of each CDR3. The D gene is left open where the match is weak. Expanded clones get a size class; other rows say once, few or many, or leave the size out.

TRBD2	TRBJ2-7	TRBV11-2	NA	16	TGTGCCAGCAGCTCTCGCGGGGGGTCCTTCTCCTACGAGCAGTACTTC	CASSSRGGSFSYEQYF
NA	TRBJ1-4	TRBV2	few	15	TGTGCCAGCAGTGAGGCATTTGCCTCGAGTGAAAAACTGTTTTTT	CASSEAFASSEKLFF
NA	TRBJ1-1	TRBV5-4	NA	15	TGTGCCAGCAGCGGAGTGGGAGGGGATTGGGCTGAAGCTTTCTTT	CASSGVGGDWAEAFF
TRBD2	TRBJ2-2	TRBV5-1	NA	15	TGCGCCAGCAGCTGGGGACTAATGAACACCGGGGAGCTGTTTTTT	CASSWGLMNTGELFF
TRBD1	TRBJ2-5	TRBV5-1	NA	15	TGCGCCAGCAGCCAAAGACAGGGGAGTAGCGAGACCCAGTACTTC	CASSQRQGSSETQYF
TRBD2	TRBJ2-2	TRBV2	NA	16	TGTGCCAGCAGCCGACTAGCGGGAGAGAACACCGGGGAGCTGTTTTTT	CASSRLAGENTGELFF
TRBD1	TRBJ2-2	TRBV5-6	NA	15	TGTGCCACCAGTCGGGAAGGGGGCCTTGCCGGGGAGCTGTTTTTT	CATSREGGLAGELFF
NA	TRBJ2-7	TRBV28	NA	14	TGTGCCAGCAGTTTATGGGGGCAGGCCTACGAGCAGTACTTC	CASSLWGQAYEQYF
NA	TRBJ2-7	TRBV19	NA	14	TGTGCCAGTAGCCCAACCGGGACCTCCTACGAGCAGTACTTC	CASSPTGTSYEQYF
TRBD2	TRBJ2-1	TRBV5-6	NA	16	TGTGCCAGCAGCTTGGAAAGCGGGAGGACCTACAATGAGCAGTTCTTC	CASSLESGRTYNEQFF
NA	TRBJ2-1	TRBV28	NA	18	TGTGCCAGCAGTTTCGCGACTAGAGGAACTTCGTCCTACAATGAGCAGTTCTTC	CASSFATRGTSSYNEQFF
NA	TRBJ1-4	TRBV28	NA	12	TGTGCCAGCGGCCTGGGACGGCGAAAACTGTTTTTT	CASGLGRRKLFF
TRBD2	TRBJ2-2	TRBV5-1	NA	16	TGCGCCAGCAGCGGGGGACTAGCGGGAGCTCCCGGGGAGCTGTTTTTT	CASSGGLAGAPGELFF
NA	TRBJ2-1	TRBV7-9	NA	10	TGTGCCAGCAGCTGGGATGAGCAGTTCTTC	CASSWDEQFF
TRBD2	TRBJ2-7	TRBV28	NA	13	TGTGCCAGCAGTTTGGGGGGGATCTACGAGCAGTACTTC	CASSLGGIYEQYF
TRBD1	TRBJ2-7	TRBV9	NA	14	TGTGCCAGCAGCGCGGGACAGGGCCCCTACGAGCAGTACTTC	CASSAGQGPYEQYF
TRBD2	TRBJ2-3	TRBV7-3	NA	16	TGTGCCAGCAGCTCCCGACTAGCGGGAGGAAAAGATACGCAGTATTTT	CASSSRLAGGKDTQYF
NA	TRBJ2-1	TRBV9	NA	16	TGTGCCAGCAGCCGAACGGAGGCTATCCGATACAATGAGCAGTTCTTC	CASSRTEAIRYNEQFF
NA	TRBJ2-5	TRBV6-1	NA	13	TGTGCCAGCAGTGACACAGGGCAAGAGACCCAGTACTTC	CASSDTGQETQYF
TRBD1	TRBJ1-1	TRBV19	NA	16	TGTGCCAGTAGTACGTTACAGGGGGCGGGAGGCTTTGAAGCTTTCTTT	CASSTLQGAGGFEAFF
NA	TRBJ1-5	TRBV6-1	few	13	TGTGCCAGCCTCCGTTTGAAGGGACAGCCCCAGCATTTT	CASLRLKGQPQHF
TRBD1	TRBJ2-2	TRBV5-1	once	15	TGCGCCAGCAGCTTACTTACAGGGGACACCGGGGAGCTGTTTTTT	CASSLLTGDTGELFF
NA	TRBJ2-1	TRBV28	NA	16	TGTGCCAGCAGTCTCCAAAGACAGGTTGGGAACAATGAGCAGTTCTTC	CASSLQRQVGNNEQFF
NA	TRBJ2-5	TRBV7-2	NA	16	TGTGCCAGCAGCTTAGCGGGGGCGCTGAGGCTCGAGACCCAGTACTTC	CASSLAGALRLETQYF
NA	TRBJ2-3	TRBV6-1	NA	15	TGTGCCAGCAGTGAATTCCGAACTAGCACAGATACGCAGTATTTT	CASSEFRTSTDTQYF
TRBD2	TRBJ2-1	TRBV7-9	NA	15	TGTGCCAGCAGCTTATGGGAGCGGGACCTCAATGAGCAGTTCTTC	CASSLWERDLNEQFF
NA	TRBJ1-2	TRBV29-1	NA	13	TGCAGCGTGGTCAGTGGCGTCGGGTATGGCTACACCTTC	CSVVSGVGYGYTF
TRBD1	TRBJ2-4	TRBV2	NA	16	TGTGCCAGCAGTGTCAGTCAGGGGGTAGCCAAAAACATTCAGTACTTC	CASSVSQGVAKNIQYF
TRBD1	TRBJ1-1	TRBV7-9	NA	14	TGTGCCAGCAGCTCGCTACAGGGGGCTGCTGAAGCTTTCTTT	CASSSLQGAAEAFF
NA	TRBJ1-4	TRBV29-1	NA	11	TGCAGCGTTGTCAGAAATGAAAAACTGTTTTTT	CSVVRNEKLFF